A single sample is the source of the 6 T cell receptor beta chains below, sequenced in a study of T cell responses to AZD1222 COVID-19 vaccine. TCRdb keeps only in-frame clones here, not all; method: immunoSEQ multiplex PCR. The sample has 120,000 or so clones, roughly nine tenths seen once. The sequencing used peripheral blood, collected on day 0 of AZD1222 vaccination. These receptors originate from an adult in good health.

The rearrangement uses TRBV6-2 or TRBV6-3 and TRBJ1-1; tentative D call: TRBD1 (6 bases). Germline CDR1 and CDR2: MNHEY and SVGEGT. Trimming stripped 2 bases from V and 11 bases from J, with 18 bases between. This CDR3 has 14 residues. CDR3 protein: CASSYGTPPKRAFF. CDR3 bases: TGTGCCAGCAGTTACGGGACACCCCCTAAAAGGGCTTTCTTT.

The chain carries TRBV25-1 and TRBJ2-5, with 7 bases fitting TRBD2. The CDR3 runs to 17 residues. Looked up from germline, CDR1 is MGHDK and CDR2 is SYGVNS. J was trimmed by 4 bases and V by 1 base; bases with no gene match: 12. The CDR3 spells CASSESWSGNGRETQYF. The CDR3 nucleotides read TGTGCCAGCAGTGAATCTTGGAGCGGGAACGGAAGAGAGACCCAGTACTTC.

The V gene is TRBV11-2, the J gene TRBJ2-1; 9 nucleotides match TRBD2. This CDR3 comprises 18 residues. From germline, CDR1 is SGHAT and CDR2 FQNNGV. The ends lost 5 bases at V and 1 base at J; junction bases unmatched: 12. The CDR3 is CASSMTVAGVGSYNEQFF. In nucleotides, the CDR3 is TGTGCCAGCAGCATGACTGTAGCGGGAGTAGGGTCCTACAATGAGCAGTTCTTC.

The CDR3 coding sequence is TGCGCCAGCATCCTATTTTTCCGATGTGGCTACACCTTC. It encodes CASILFFRCGYTF. This rearrangement joins TRBV23-1 to TRBJ1-2; no reliable D call. TRBV23-1 is given ORF status, its function remaining uncertain. V lost 7 bases to trimming and J lost 7 bases, with 16 bases between them. The CDR3 spans 13 residues.

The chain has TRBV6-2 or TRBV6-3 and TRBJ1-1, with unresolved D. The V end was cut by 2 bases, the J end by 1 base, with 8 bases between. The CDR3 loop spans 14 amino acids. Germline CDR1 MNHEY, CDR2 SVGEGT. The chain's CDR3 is CASSYAAGNTEAFF. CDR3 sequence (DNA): TGTGCCAGCAGTTACGCGGCAGGGAACACTGAAGCTTTCTTT.

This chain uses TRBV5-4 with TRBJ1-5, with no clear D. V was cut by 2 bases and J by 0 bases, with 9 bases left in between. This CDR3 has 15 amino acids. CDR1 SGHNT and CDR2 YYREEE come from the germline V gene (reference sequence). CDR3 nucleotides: TGTGCCAGCAGCTTTTCAGCCACTAGCAATCAGCCCCAGCATTTT. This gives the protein CASSFSATSNQPQHF.